Each of the 8 T cell receptor beta chains below was sequenced from the same sample in a study of CD8+CD57+ T cells in acquired aplastic anemia. The study profiled TCR beta VDJ and CDR3 using genomic DNA as template. TCRdb reprocessed the reads via MiXCR and lists one record per CDR3 protein. The table lists 86,000 or so distinct CDR3 sequences, under 50% of them singletons. The specimen sequenced was sorted CD4+, CD8+, or CD8+CD57+ T cells (not recorded which) from PBMCs. These receptors were obtained from a human donor in good health, serving as a control.

This clonotype was detected a few times. The chain has TRBV27 and TRBJ2-1; 7 bases are shared with TRBD2. CDR1 is MNHEY, CDR2 SMNVEV, per germline (reference sequence). V lost 7 bases and J lost 4; bases outside the gene matches: 4. The CDR3 contains 13 residues. The CDR3 sequence is CASTASGYNEQFF. CDR3 in DNA: TGTGCCAGCACGGCTAGCGGTTACAATGAGCAGTTCTTC.

This chain links TRBV10-3 with TRBJ2-3; D is uncertain. This CDR3 spans 12 amino acids. CDR1 is ENHRY and CDR2 is SYGVKD in the germline V gene. The ends were cut back, 8 bases at V and 2 bases at J, with 8 bases in the middle. CDR3 sequence: CAILRYTDTQYF. For the CDR3, the DNA is TGTGCCATCCTTCGATACACAGATACGCAGTATTTT.

This clonotype was recorded many times. The chain has TRBV4-2 and TRBJ2-7, with TRBD2 matching 8 bases. This CDR3 contains 18 residues. V shed 0 bases and J 5 bases; nucleotides not matched to a gene: 15. Germline-derived CDR1 and CDR2 are LGHNA and YNFKEQ. The CDR3 protein is CASSQEQVGAGEANEQYF. The CDR3 DNA is TGTGCCAGCAGCCAAGAACAGGTTGGAGCGGGGGAAGCCAACGAGCAGTACTTC.

The chain links TRBV25-1 to TRBJ1-1; tentative D call: TRBD1 (6 bases). V was pared by 5 bases and J by 5 bases, with 12 bases between. Per the germline V gene, CDR1 is MGHDK and CDR2 is SYGVNS. The CDR3 has 13 amino acids. CDR3 in DNA: TGTGCCAGCAGTACCCAGGGGTCGACTGAAGCTTTCTTT. It codes for CASSTQGSTEAFF.

To note about this clonotype: A much larger clone differs by one base, so this may be a read error. The chain uses TRBV2 and TRBJ1-1; 10 nucleotides align to TRBD1. Germline V gene data show CDR1 as SNHLY and CDR2 as FYNNEI. The CDR3 is 17 residues long. CDR3 sequence (DNA): TGTGCCAGCAGTGGAGGACAGGGGGAAACCATGAACACTGGAGCTTTCTTT. This encodes CASSGGQGETMNTGAFF.

The rearrangement links TRBV6-4 to TRBJ2-3, with no clear D. Trimming took off 2 bases at V and 5 bases at J, with 8 bases between the two ends. The CDR3 contains 13 residues. Germline V gene lookup returns CDR1 MRHNA and CDR2 SNTAGT. CDR3 amino acids: CASSDRARDTQYF. Here the CDR3 DNA reads TGTGCCAGCAGTGACAGGGCTAGAGATACGCAGTATTTT.

This clonotype was counted ten times or more. The chain has TRBV6-1 and TRBJ2-1; D is ambiguous. V was cut by 4 bases and J by 8 bases, with 6 bases left in between. Per germline, CDR1 MNHNS and CDR2 SASEGT. The CDR3 spans 11 residues. CDR3 sequence (DNA): TGTGCCAGCAGTGCAGTGCATGAGCAGTTCTTC. This sequence encodes CASSAVHEQFF.

The chain has TRBV7-2 and TRBJ2-5; unclear D gene. V was pared by 3 bases and J by 5 bases, with 10 bases between. Germline assignment: CDR1 SGHTA and CDR2 FQGNSA. The CDR3 has 13 amino acids. The DNA for the CDR3 is TGTGCCAGCAGCTTCGGTGGTTGGGAGACCCAGTACTTC. Translating it yields CASSFGGWETQYF.